This is a list of T cell receptor beta chains from one sample in a study of beta chain features in type 1 diabetes. Sequencing was performed with immunoSEQ multiplex PCR; in TCRdb, only in-frame clones are kept and a portion is missing. The table lists roughly 400,000 clones, approximately 15% of them singletons. The sequenced material came from naive CD4+ T cells from blood. The receptors were gathered from a woman aged 18-35 years in good health. The CDR3 runs from the conserved cysteine through the conserved F or W. Each record gives: clone size, V gene, D gene, J gene, CDR3 DNA, CDR3 protein. A D gene is named only where the DNA matches it firmly. The size entry is marked missing in some rows and otherwise reads once, few, many or a size class.

-	TRBV7-2	TRBD1	TRBJ2-7	TGTGCCAGCAGCTTCGGACAGGGCGGCCGGGAGCAGTACTTC	CASSFGQGGREQYF
few	TRBV5-4	-	TRBJ2-1	TGTGCCAGCAGCTCGGCGAGGGGGTACTACAATGAGCAGTTCTTC	CASSSARGYYNEQFF
few	TRBV30	-	TRBJ2-4	TGTGCCTGGAGTGATCAGGGGCGCATTCAGTACTTC	CAWSDQGRIQYF
few	TRBV25-1	TRBD2	TRBJ2-4	TGTGCCAGCAGCGGGAGGCTGGAGGCCAAAAACATTCAGTACTTC	CASSGRLEAKNIQYF
-	TRBV5-1	-	TRBJ2-1	TGCGCCAGCAGCTTGGGCCCTAACAATGAGCAGTTCTTC	CASSLGPNNEQFF
-	TRBV7-3	-	TRBJ1-2	TGTGCCAGCAGCTTAAGGGGAGTGGACAGAAACTATGGCTACACCTTC	CASSLRGVDRNYGYTF
few	TRBV27	TRBD1	TRBJ1-1	TGTGCCAGCAGCTTTTGGGGGCAGGGGGACTCTGAAGCTTTCTTT	CASSFWGQGDSEAFF
-	TRBV30	-	TRBJ1-5	TGTGCCTGGAGCCCCGGGTCCTCCAATCAGCCCCAGCATTTT	CAWSPGSSNQPQHF
-	TRBV15	TRBD2	TRBJ2-7	TGTGCCACCAGCAGAGCCGCTAGCGGGAGGCCGGCCTACGAGCAGTACTTC	CATSRAASGRPAYEQYF
few	TRBV11-3	-	TRBJ1-1	TGTGCCAGCAGCCAGGGCATAGGGGAGAACACTGAAGCTTTCTTT	CASSQGIGENTEAFF
few	TRBV7-2	TRBD1	TRBJ2-7	TGTGCCAGCAGCATCCCCACGGGACAGGGATACGAGCAGTACTTC	CASSIPTGQGYEQYF
-	TRBV6-6	-	TRBJ2-6	TGTGCCAGCAGTTCTCCGGGGAATGGGGCCAACGTCCTGACTTTC	CASSSPGNGANVLTF
-	TRBV29-1	-	TRBJ2-3	TGCAGCGTTCTGTGGAGGAATACAGATACGCAGTATTTT	CSVLWRNTDTQYF
few	TRBV19	TRBD2	TRBJ2-1	TGTGCCAGTAGTATCAGCGGGAGTGGAGATGAGCAGTTCTTC	CASSISGSGDEQFF
few	TRBV15	-	TRBJ2-7	TGTGCCACCAGTTCAAGGGGCCCCGGATACGAGCAGTACTTC	CATSSRGPGYEQYF
few	TRBV4-3	-	TRBJ1-2	TGCGCCAGCAGCCAAGATCGGAGCTCCCTCTATGGCTACACCTTC	CASSQDRSSLYGYTF
-	TRBV7-9	-	TRBJ1-1	TGTGCCAGCAGCACCATACGCGGACAGCTACAGAACACTGAAGCTTTCTTT	CASSTIRGQLQNTEAFF
few	TRBV28	-	TRBJ2-1	TGTGCCAGCAGTCCACAAGGGACGGGAGAAAATGAGCAGTTCTTC	CASSPQGTGENEQFF
few	TRBV4-2	-	TRBJ2-7	TGTGCCAGCAGCCAAGAAACGTGGAGGGAGCAGTACTTC	CASSQETWREQYF
-	TRBV9	TRBD1	TRBJ2-5	TGTGCCAGCAGCGTGCGGGACAGGGGGGAGGTCACGGAGACCCAGTACTTC	CASSVRDRGEVTETQYF
few	TRBV29-1	-	TRBJ2-3	TGCAGCGTTGCTAGCACAGATACGCAGTATTTT	CSVASTDTQYF
few	TRBV5-4	TRBD2	TRBJ2-1	TGTGCCAGCAGCTCACCACTCGGGACTAGAGGTTTAGTATCCTACAATGAGCAGTTCTTC	CASSSPLGTRGLVSYNEQFF
-	TRBV7-2	TRBD1	TRBJ2-5	TGTGCCAGCAGCTCTGACAGGGGGGAGACCCAGTACTTC	CASSSDRGETQYF
-	TRBV30	TRBD2	TRBJ2-1	TGTGCCTGGAGTTTGGCGGGAGGGCCAAACGCTGCGCAGTTCTTC	CAWSLAGGPNAAQFF
few	TRBV27	-	TRBJ1-1	TGTGCCAGCAGTCCACGACAGAGGATGAACACTGAAGCTTTCTTT	CASSPRQRMNTEAFF
-	TRBV5-1	TRBD1	TRBJ1-1	TGCGCCAGCAGCGGACAGGGGGCTACTAGTACTGAAGCTTTCTTT	CASSGQGATSTEAFF
-	TRBV19	-	TRBJ1-2	TGTGCCAGTAGACAGAACTATGGCTACACCTTC	CASRQNYGYTF
few	TRBV11-2	TRBD2	TRBJ2-2	TGTGCCAGCAGCGTGCTAGCGGGAGCCCCCGGGGAGCTGTTTTTT	CASSVLAGAPGELFF
-	TRBV4-1	-	TRBJ2-7	TGCGCCAGCAGCCAAGTTGAGGCGGTGGGGAGGAAGCAGTACTTC	CASSQVEAVGRKQYF
-	TRBV7-9	TRBD2	TRBJ2-1	TGTGCCAGCAGCTTAGTACTAGCGGGAGACAATGAGCAGTTCTTC	CASSLVLAGDNEQFF
-	TRBV5-1	TRBD2	TRBJ2-5	TGCGCCAGCAGCTTGGTCGGCAGCGGGGGAGAGACCCAGTACTTC	CASSLVGSGGETQYF
few	TRBV27	-	TRBJ2-2	TGTGCCAGCAGTACCCCGGCCGGGGAGCTGTTTTTT	CASSTPAGELFF
few	TRBV28	-	TRBJ1-2	TGTGCCAGCAGTCCCGGGAGTCCGTTTGGCTACACCTTC	CASSPGSPFGYTF
-	TRBV2	TRBD2	TRBJ2-1	TGTGCCAGCAGTTCCCGACTAGCGGCGGTCGCGGATGAGCAGTTCTTC	CASSSRLAAVADEQFF
-	TRBV5-1	-	TRBJ2-2	TGCGCCAGCAGCTTGGACGGGGTACCCGGGGAGCTGTTTTTT	CASSLDGVPGELFF
-	TRBV6-1	TRBD2	TRBJ2-7	TGTGCCAGCCGGACTAGCGGGAGTGGGCAGTACTTC	CASRTSGSGQYF
few	TRBV15	TRBD2	TRBJ2-3	TGTGCCACCAGCCAGGGGTGGCGGGAGGCAGATACGCAGTATTTT	CATSQGWREADTQYF
-	TRBV29-1	TRBD2	TRBJ2-7	TGCAGCGTTACGACTGGCGGGAGGCCCTACGAGCAGTACTTC	CSVTTGGRPYEQYF
-	TRBV4-1	TRBD2	TRBJ2-4	TGCGCCAGCAGCCAAGGCGACGGTGGCGGGAGGGCCTTGTACTTC	CASSQGDGGGRALYF
few	TRBV2	TRBD2	TRBJ2-5	TGTGCCAGCAGTGAAGCGCCTAGCGGGTACCAAGAGACCCAGTACTTC	CASSEAPSGYQETQYF
-	TRBV30	-	TRBJ1-3	TGTGCCTGGAAATACAGGAGCTCTGGAAACACCATATATTTT	CAWKYRSSGNTIYF
-	TRBV7-2	TRBD2	TRBJ2-3	TGTGCCAGCAGCTCACAGCCTAGCGGGAGTAGGGATACGCAGTATTTT	CASSSQPSGSRDTQYF